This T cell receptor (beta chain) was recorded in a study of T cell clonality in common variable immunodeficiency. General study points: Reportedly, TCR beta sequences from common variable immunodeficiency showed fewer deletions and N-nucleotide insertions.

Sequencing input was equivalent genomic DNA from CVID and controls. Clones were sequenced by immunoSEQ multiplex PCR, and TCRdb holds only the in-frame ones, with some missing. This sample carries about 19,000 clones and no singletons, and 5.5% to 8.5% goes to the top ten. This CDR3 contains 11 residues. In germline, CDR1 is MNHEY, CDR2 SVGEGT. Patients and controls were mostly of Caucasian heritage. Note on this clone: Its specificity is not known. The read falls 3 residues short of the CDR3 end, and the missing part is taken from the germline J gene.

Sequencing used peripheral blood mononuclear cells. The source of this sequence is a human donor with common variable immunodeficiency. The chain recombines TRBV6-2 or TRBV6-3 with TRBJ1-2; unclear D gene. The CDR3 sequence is CASSLLRVYTF. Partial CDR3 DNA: TGTGCCAGCAGTCTTCTCCGGGTC.